The sequence of this TCR beta chain was determined in a study of shared clonotypes between healthy human individuals. Looking at the study overall: A few men and two women, aged 18 to 49, were donors. Per-donor plates numbered three CD4 naive, three CD4 memory, two CD8 naive and one CD8 memory.

A single count supports this clone. Repertoires were generated with immunoSEQ multiplex PCR, while TCRdb's copy carries only in-frame clones and drops some. The data contain over 2 million clones, roughly 92% of them singletons. Germline assignment: CDR1 PRHDT and CDR2 FYEKMQ (reference sequence). The V and J ends lost 5 bases and 4 bases respectively, with 15 bases between them. The CDR3 is made up of 15 amino acids. The TCR comes from a man aged 18 to 30 in good health. Some clones in this sample may be carry-over from other donors' samples. V usage is TRBV13 and J usage is TRBJ1-3; no clear D. Sequenced input: naive CD4+ T cells from PBMCs. Documented subset: CD45RA+ positively selected. The CDR3 reads CASSKLTGRGNTIYF. CDR3 sequence (DNA): TGTGCCAGCAGCAAACTAACTGGACGGGGAAACACCATATATTTT.